These T cell receptor beta chains were read from a single sample in a study of CXCR3-negative and CXCR3-positive naive CD8 T cells. TCRdb re-called the 5' RACE reads and shows each CDR3 protein once, DNA omitted. In all, the sample yields approximately 88,000 distinct CDR3 sequences. Material for sequencing was naive CXCR3- CD8+ T cells from blood. These receptors were obtained from a human donor in good health. Some clones in this sample may be carry-over from other donors' samples. The CDR3 runs from the conserved cysteine through the conserved F or W.

V gene: TRBV7-6; J gene: TRBJ1-2; CDR3 protein: CASSLLRKASVGYTF
V gene: TRBV4-1; J gene: TRBJ1-3; CDR3 protein: CASSPTGPVDTIYF
V gene: TRBV4-3; J gene: TRBJ2-1; CDR3 protein: CASSQDWQGGRYNEQFF
V gene: TRBV23-1; J gene: TRBJ2-1; CDR3 protein: CASPGLGNEQFF
V gene: TRBV13; J gene: TRBJ2-5; CDR3 protein: CASRLGTGVTQYF
V gene: TRBV12-3/TRBV12-4; J gene: TRBJ1-1; CDR3 protein: CASSSTGRGTEAFF
V gene: TRBV4-2; J gene: TRBJ2-2; CDR3 protein: CASSQAGQNTGELFF
V gene: TRBV4-1; J gene: TRBJ1-1; CDR3 protein: CASSQDSGGTEAFF
V gene: TRBV11-2; J gene: TRBJ2-1; CDR3 protein: CASSPPEALNYNEQFF
V gene: TRBV7-9; J gene: TRBJ2-7; CDR3 protein: CASSLGDTYEQYF
V gene: TRBV29-1; J gene: TRBJ2-7; CDR3 protein: CSVDTRNPYEQYF
V gene: TRBV6-5; J gene: TRBJ1-2; CDR3 protein: CASSYEQGDFYGYTF
V gene: TRBV29-1; J gene: TRBJ1-2; CDR3 protein: CSVVRPNVPPFGYTF
V gene: TRBV7-3; J gene: TRBJ1-1; CDR3 protein: CASSPQTGGTEAFF
V gene: TRBV7-6; J gene: TRBJ2-7; CDR3 protein: CASSLAAESSYEQYF
V gene: TRBV5-5; J gene: TRBJ1-1; CDR3 protein: CASSLDQGGWTEAFF
V gene: TRBV25-1; J gene: TRBJ2-7; CDR3 protein: CASSERGAGANLEQYF
V gene: TRBV29-1; J gene: TRBJ1-3; CDR3 protein: CSVEGLPEGGNTIYF
V gene: TRBV20-1; J gene: TRBJ2-7; CDR3 protein: CSARLAGSYERYF
V gene: TRBV5-1; J gene: TRBJ1-2; CDR3 protein: CASSVKGTDNYGYTF
V gene: TRBV29-1; J gene: TRBJ1-2; CDR3 protein: CSVPRGYGYTF
V gene: TRBV7-9; J gene: TRBJ1-1; CDR3 protein: CASSPGPRVGTEAFF
V gene: TRBV10-3; J gene: TRBJ2-7; CDR3 protein: CAISESIAGGYEQYF
V gene: TRBV6-4; J gene: TRBJ2-2; CDR3 protein: CASSEGTGPGEPTGELFF
V gene: TRBV3-1; J gene: TRBJ2-5; CDR3 protein: CASSQGGQIQETQYF
V gene: TRBV12-3/TRBV12-4; J gene: TRBJ2-3; CDR3 protein: CASRPFGTAYTDTQYF
V gene: TRBV29-1; J gene: TRBJ2-1; CDR3 protein: CSVDHDPDDEQFF